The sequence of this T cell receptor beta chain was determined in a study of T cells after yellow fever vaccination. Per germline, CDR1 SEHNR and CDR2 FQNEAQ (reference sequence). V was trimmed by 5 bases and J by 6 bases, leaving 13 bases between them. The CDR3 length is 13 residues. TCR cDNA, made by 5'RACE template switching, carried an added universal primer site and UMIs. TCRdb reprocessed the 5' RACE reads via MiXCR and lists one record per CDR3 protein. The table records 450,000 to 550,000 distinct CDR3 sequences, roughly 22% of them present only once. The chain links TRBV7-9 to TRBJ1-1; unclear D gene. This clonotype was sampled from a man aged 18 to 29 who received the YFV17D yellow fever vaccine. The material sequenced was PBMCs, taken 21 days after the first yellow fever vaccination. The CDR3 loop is CASSPTSSSEAFF. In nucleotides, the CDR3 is TGTGCCAGCAGCCCCACCTCGAGTTCTGAAGCTTTCTTT.